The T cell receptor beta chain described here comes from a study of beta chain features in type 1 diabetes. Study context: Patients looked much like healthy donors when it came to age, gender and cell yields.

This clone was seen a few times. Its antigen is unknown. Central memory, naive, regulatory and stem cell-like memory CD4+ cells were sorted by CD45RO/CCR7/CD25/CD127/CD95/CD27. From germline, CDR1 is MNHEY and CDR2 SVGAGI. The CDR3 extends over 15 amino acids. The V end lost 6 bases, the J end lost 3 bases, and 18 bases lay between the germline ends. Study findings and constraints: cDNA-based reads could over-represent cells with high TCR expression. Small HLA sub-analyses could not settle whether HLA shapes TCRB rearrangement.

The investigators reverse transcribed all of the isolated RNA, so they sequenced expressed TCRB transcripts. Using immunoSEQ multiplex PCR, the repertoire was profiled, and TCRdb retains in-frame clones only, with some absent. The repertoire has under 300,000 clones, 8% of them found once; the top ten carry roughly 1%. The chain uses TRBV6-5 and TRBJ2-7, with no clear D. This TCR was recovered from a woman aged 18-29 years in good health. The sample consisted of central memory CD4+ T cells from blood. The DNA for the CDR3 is TGTGCCAGCAGCCCCACACGGCTAGTTGACTACGAGCAGTACTTC. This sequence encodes CASSPTRLVDYEQYF.